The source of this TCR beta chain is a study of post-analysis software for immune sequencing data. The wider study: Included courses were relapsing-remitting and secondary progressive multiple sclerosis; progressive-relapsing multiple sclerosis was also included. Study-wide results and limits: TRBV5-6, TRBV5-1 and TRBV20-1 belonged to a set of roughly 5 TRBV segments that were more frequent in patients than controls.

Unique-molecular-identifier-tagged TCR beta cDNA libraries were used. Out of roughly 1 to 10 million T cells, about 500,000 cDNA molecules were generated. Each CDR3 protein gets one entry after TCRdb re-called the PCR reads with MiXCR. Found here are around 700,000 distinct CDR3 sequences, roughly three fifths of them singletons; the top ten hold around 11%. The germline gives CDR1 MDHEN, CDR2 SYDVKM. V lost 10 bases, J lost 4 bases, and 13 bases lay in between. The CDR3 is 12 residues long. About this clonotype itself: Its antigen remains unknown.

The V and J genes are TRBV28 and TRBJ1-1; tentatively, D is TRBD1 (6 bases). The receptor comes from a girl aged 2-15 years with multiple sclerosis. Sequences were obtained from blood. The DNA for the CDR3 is TGTGCCATGCAGGGGCAGGTCACTGAAGCTTTCTTT. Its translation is CAMQGQVTEAFF.